This T cell receptor (beta chain) was sequenced during a study of T cells in Graves' hyperthyroidism and ophthalmopathy. Amplified TCR beta CDR3 regions derived from RNA transcripts. The HTBI primer set was used in a first-round RT-PCR of the TCR CDR3. TCRdb reprocessed the multiplex PCR reads with MiXCR, giving one entry per CDR3 protein. The table lists a few hundred thousand distinct CDR3 sequences, roughly 20% of them singletons. The CDR3 is 13 amino acids. V dropped 10 bases and J dropped 1 base, with 13 bases sitting between them. Germline lookup yields CDR1 MNHEY and CDR2 SMNVEV (reference sequence).

Sequenced sample: blood. The V call is TRBV27, the J call TRBJ1-1, with D maybe TRBD1 (6 bases). The clonotype originates from a man younger than 35 with Graves' hyperthyroidism. CDR3 DNA sequence: TGTGCCACTTCGGTAGGGGGGAACACTGAAGCTTTCTTT. It translates to CATSVGGNTEAFF.